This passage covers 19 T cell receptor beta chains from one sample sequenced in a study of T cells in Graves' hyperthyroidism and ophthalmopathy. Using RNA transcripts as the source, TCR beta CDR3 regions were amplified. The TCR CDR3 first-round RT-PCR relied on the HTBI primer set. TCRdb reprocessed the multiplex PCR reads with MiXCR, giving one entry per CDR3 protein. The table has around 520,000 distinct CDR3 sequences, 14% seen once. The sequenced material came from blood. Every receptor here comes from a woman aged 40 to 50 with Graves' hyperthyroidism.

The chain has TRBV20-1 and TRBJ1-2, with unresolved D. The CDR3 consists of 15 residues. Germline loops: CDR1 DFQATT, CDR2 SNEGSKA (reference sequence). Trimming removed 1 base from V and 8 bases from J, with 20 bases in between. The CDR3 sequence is CSARGLPRRLWGYTF. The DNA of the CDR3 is TGCAGTGCTAGAGGCCTCCCCCGTCGGTTGTGGGGCTACACCTTC.

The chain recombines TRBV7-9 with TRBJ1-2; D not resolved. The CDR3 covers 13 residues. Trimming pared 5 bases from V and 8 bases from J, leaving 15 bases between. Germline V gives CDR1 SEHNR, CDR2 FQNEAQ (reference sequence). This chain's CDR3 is CASSPQFIGGYTF. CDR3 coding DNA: TGTGCCAGCAGCCCTCAATTCATAGGGGGCTACACCTTC.

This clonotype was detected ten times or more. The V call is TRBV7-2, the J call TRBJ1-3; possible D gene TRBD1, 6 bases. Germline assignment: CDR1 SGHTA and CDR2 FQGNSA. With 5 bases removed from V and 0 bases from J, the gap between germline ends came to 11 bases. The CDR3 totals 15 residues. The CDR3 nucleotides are TGTGCCAGCAGCCAGAGGGGGGGCTCTGGAAACACCATATATTTT. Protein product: CASSQRGGSGNTIYF.

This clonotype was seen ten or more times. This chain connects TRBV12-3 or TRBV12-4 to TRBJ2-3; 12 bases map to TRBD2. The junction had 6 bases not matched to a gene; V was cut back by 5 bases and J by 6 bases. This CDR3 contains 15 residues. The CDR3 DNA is TGTGCCAGCAGTGCTCCACTAGCGGGAGGTGATACGCAGTATTTT. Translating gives CASSAPLAGGDTQYF.

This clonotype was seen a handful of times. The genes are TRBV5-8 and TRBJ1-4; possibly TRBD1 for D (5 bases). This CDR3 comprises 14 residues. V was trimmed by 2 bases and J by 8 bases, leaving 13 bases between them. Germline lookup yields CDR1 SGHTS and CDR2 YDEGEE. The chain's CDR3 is CASSFWGGSEKLFF. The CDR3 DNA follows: TGTGCCAGCAGCTTTTGGGGGGGGAGCGAAAAACTGTTTTTT.

Here the CDR3 DNA reads TGTGCCAGCAGTTTAGACGTCGGAGGGACGAAATGGGCCGGGGAGCTGTTTTTT. This sequence encodes CASSLDVGGTKWAGELFF. This chain connects TRBV12-3 or TRBV12-4 to TRBJ2-2; tentative D call: TRBD2 (6 bases). V shed 1 base and J shed 6 bases, with 21 bases lying between them. CDR3 size: 18 residues.

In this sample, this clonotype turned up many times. The CDR3 sequence: CATSNLQGEGIYGYTF. The CDR3 region has the DNA TGTGCCACCAGCAACCTACAGGGAGAGGGCATCTATGGCTACACCTTC. This chain uses TRBV15 with TRBJ1-2, with D tentatively TRBD1 (6 bases). The CDR3 runs to 16 residues. Trimming left V 4 bases short and J 4 bases short, with 19 bases between. The germline CDR1 and CDR2 sequences are LNHNV and YYDKDF (reference sequence).

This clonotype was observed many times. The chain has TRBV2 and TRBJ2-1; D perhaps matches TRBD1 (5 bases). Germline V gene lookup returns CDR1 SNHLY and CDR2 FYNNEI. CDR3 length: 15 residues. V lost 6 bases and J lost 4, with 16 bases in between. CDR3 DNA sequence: TGTGCCAGCAGACGCGACCAGGGTAGATACAATGAGCAGTTCTTC. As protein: CASRRDQGRYNEQFF.

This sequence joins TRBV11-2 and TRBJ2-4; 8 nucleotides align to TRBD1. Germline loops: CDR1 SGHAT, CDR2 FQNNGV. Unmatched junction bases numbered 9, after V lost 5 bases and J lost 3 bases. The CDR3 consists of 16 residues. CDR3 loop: CASSKDRVSFKNIQYF. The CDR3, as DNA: TGTGCCAGCAGCAAGGACAGGGTGTCCTTCAAAAACATTCAGTACTTC.

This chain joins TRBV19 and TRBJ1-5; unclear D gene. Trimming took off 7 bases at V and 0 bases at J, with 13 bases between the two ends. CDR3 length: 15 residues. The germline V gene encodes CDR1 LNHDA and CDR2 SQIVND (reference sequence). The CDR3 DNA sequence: TGTGCCAGTAATCCAGCCTCGGATAGCAATCAGCCCCAGCATTTT. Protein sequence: CASNPASDSNQPQHF.

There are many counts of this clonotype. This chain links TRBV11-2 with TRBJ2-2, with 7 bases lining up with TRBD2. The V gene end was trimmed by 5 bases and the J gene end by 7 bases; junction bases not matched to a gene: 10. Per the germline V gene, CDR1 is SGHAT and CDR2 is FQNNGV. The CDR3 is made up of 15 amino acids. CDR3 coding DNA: TGTGCCAGCAGCCCGGGCCGGGGGGTTAGCGGGGAGCTGTTTTTT. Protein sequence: CASSPGRGVSGELFF.

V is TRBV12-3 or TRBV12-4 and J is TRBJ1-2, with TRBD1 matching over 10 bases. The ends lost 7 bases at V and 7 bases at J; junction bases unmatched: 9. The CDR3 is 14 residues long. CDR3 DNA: TGTGCCAGCACCGACCTGACAGGGGGCAGTGGCTACACCTTC. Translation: CASTDLTGGSGYTF.

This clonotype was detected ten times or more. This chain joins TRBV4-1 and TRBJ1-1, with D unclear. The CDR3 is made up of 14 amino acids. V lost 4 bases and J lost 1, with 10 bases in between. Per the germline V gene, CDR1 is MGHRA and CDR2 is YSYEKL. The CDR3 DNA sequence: TGCGCCAGCAGCCGAGAACGGGGGAACACTGAAGCTTTCTTT. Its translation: CASSRERGNTEAFF.

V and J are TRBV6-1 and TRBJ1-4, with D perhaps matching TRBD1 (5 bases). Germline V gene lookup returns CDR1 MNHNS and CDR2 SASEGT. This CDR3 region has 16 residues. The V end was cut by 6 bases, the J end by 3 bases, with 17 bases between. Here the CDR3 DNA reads TGTGCCAGCAGCGTTACCATAGGGGCTCCTAATGAAAAACTGTTTTTT. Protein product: CASSVTIGAPNEKLFF.

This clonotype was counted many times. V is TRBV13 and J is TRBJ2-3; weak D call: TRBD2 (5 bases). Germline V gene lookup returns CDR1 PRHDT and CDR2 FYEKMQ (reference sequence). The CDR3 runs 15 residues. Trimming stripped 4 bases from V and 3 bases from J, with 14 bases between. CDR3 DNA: TGTGCCAGCAGCTCTAAAGGGTCGGGAACAGATACGCAGTATTTT. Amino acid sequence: CASSSKGSGTDTQYF.

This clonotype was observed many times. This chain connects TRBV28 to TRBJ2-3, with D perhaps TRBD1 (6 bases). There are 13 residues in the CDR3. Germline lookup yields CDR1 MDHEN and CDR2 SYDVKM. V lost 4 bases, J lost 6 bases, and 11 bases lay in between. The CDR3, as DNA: TGTGCCAGCAGTTCCACAGGGTGGGATACGCAGTATTTT. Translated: CASSSTGWDTQYF.

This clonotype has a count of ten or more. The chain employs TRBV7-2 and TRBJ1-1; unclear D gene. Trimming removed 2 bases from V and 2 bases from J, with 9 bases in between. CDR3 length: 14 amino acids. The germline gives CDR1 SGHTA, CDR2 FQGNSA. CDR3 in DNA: TGTGCCAGCAGCTTAAGAAGGGTAAACACTGAAGCTTTCTTT. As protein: CASSLRRVNTEAFF.

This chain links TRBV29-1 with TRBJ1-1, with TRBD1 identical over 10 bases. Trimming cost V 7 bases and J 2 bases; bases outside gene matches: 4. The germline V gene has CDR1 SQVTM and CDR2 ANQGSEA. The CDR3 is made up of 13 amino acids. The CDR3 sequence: CSASTGGNTEAFF. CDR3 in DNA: TGCAGCGCTTCGACAGGGGGCAACACTGAAGCTTTCTTT.

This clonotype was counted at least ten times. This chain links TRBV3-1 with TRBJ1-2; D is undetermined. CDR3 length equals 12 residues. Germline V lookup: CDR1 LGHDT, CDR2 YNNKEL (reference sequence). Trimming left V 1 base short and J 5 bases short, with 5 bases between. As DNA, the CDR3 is TGTGCCAGCAGCCAAGGTGAATATGGCTACACCTTC. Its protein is CASSQGEYGYTF.